The 32 T cell receptor beta chains below were found in one sample sequenced in a study of cytomegalovirus exposure and HLA in healthy donors. Assay used: immunoSEQ multiplex PCR; TCRdb lists only in-frame clones, some missing. This table holds about 110,000 clones, approximately 90% found once. Sequencing was performed on PBMCs. These receptors were obtained from a young woman in good health and CMV-seropositive.

The rearrangement uses TRBV9 and TRBJ1-1, with D tentatively TRBD1 (5 bases). The CDR3 is made up of 13 amino acids. Trimming took off 0 bases at V and 8 bases at J, with 11 bases between the two ends. Germline loops: CDR1 SGDLS, CDR2 YYNGEE. CDR3 amino acids: CASSVAGGGEAFF. CDR3 DNA sequence: TGTGCCAGCAGCGTAGCTGGGGGGGGAGAAGCTTTCTTT.

The chain employs TRBV4-2 and TRBJ2-1; D uncertain. Germline V lookup: CDR1 LGHNA, CDR2 YNFKEQ. CDR3 length: 11 amino acids. V lost 4 bases to trimming and J lost 6 bases, with 4 bases between them. In DNA, the CDR3 is TGTGCCAGCAGCCGAGCCAATGAGCAGTTCTTC. Translating gives CASSRANEQFF.

This clone was detected only a few times. The chain carries TRBV2 and TRBJ2-7; D possibly corresponds to TRBD1 (6 bases). Trimming pared 4 bases from V and 2 bases from J, leaving 12 bases between. This CDR3 has 14 amino acids. The germline CDR1 and CDR2 sequences are SNHLY and FYNNEI. CDR3 DNA: TGTGCCAGCAGTGCCCAGGGGCTAGCCTACGAGCAGTACTTC. It is translated as CASSAQGLAYEQYF. Full variable domain (rest looked up from reference TRBV2 and TRBJ2-7): EPEVTQTPSHQVTQMGQEVILRCVPISNHLYFYWYRQILGQKVEFLVSFYNNEISEKSEIFDDQFSVERPDGSNFTLKIRSTKLEDSAMYFCASSAQGLAYEQYFGPGTRLTVT.

Only a few counts were recorded for this clone. The rearrangement uses TRBV4-1 and TRBJ1-5, with 7 bases aligning to TRBD1. CDR1 MGHRA and CDR2 YSYEKL come from the germline V gene. This CDR3 region has 17 residues. The ends lost 2 bases at V and 3 bases at J; junction bases unmatched: 10. The CDR3 here is CASSQIGGGTVNQPQHF. As DNA, the CDR3 is TGCGCCAGCAGCCAAATTGGAGGGGGGACAGTCAATCAGCCCCAGCATTTT.

The chain joins TRBV10-3 to TRBJ2-7; 11 bases are a match to TRBD2. The CDR3 contains 16 residues. The germline V gene encodes CDR1 ENHRY and CDR2 SYGVKD. The J segment lost 0 bases and the V segment lost 4 bases, leaving 5 bases of the junction unmatched. CDR3 protein: CAISGGLADSSYEQYF. For the CDR3, the DNA is TGTGCCATCAGTGGGGGACTAGCGGATAGCTCCTACGAGCAGTACTTC.

The gene calls are TRBV1 and TRBJ2-5; the table's D call, TRBD2, has no DNA check behind it. TRBV1 is classified as a pseudogene. The CDR3 spans 16 residues. This CDR3 is CTSSPFLAGGPETQYF. In DNA, the CDR3 is TGCACCAGCAGCCCTTTCCTAGCGGGAGGGCCGGAGACCCAGTACTTC.

This chain joins TRBV18 and TRBJ2-7; 11 bases fit TRBD2. This CDR3 spans 14 amino acids. Trimming removed 2 bases from V and 3 bases from J; junction bases left unmatched: 0. The V gene's germline CDR1 is KGHSH and CDR2 LQKENI. The CDR3 region has the DNA TGTGCCAGCTCACCAGGGACTAGCGGCTACGAGCAGTACTTC. Encoded protein: CASSPGTSGYEQYF.

This chain connects TRBV18 to TRBJ2-5; D is perhaps TRBD2 (6 bases). Germline CDR1 is KGHSH and CDR2 is LQKENI. The CDR3 totals 12 residues. Trimming left V 4 bases short and J 5 bases short, with 8 bases between. The CDR3 reads CASSQEGETQYF. CDR3 DNA: TGTGCCAGCTCACAGGAGGGGGAGACCCAGTACTTC.

The rearrangement joins TRBV7-2 to TRBJ2-1, with 9 bases that match TRBD2. CDR3 length: 17 residues. The germline CDR1 and CDR2 sequences are SGHTA and FQGNSA. The ends lost 2 bases at V and 9 bases at J; junction bases unmatched: 14. CDR3 amino acids: CASSLRGLAGYGGEQFF. In DNA, the CDR3 is TGTGCCAGCAGCTTACGGGGGCTAGCGGGATACGGCGGTGAGCAGTTCTTC.

The chain uses TRBV4-3 and TRBJ1-2; D possibly corresponds to TRBD1 (5 bases). V was cut by 1 base and J by 8 bases, with 11 bases left in between. Germline CDR1 LGHNA, CDR2 YSLEER. This CDR3 comprises 13 residues. CDR3: CASSQGRARGYTF. CDR3 nucleotides: TGCGCCAGCAGCCAAGGCAGGGCAAGAGGCTACACCTTC.

As regards this clone: Other DNA sequences within the sample encode an identical CDR3. This chain joins TRBV11-1 and TRBJ2-7, with D hard to call. Germline CDR1 and CDR2: SGHAT and FQDESV (reference sequence). The CDR3 has 13 amino acids. Trimming removed 1 base from V and 3 bases from J, with 7 bases in between. The CDR3 protein is CASSLEQNYEQYF. Here the CDR3 DNA reads TGTGCCAGCAGCTTAGAGCAAAACTACGAGCAGTACTTC.

The rearrangement links TRBV25-1 to TRBJ1-2; 8 nucleotides line up with TRBD1. The CDR3 totals 13 residues. CDR1 is MGHDK and CDR2 is SYGVNS in the germline V gene. V shed 6 bases and J 6 bases; nucleotides not matched to a gene: 6. In DNA, the CDR3 is TGTGCCAGCAGATCATGGACAGGGAATGGCTACACCTTC. This translates into CASRSWTGNGYTF.

The chain couples TRBV12-2 to TRBJ2-7; the DNA was not used to check the table's D call, TRBD2. TRBV12-2 is an annotated pseudogene. CDR3 length equals 15 residues. CDR3 in DNA: TGTGCAAGTCGCTTCTTTCCACGGGTGTGCTACGAGCAGTACTTC. Translating it yields CASRFFPRVCYEQYF.

V gene TRBV11-3 combines with J gene TRBJ2-7; 8 bases fit TRBD1. The V gene end was trimmed by 2 bases and the J gene end by 7 bases; junction bases not matched to a gene: 4. This CDR3 region has 13 residues. CDR1 is SGHNT and CDR2 is YENEEA in the germline V gene. CDR3 loop: CASSLTTGGEQYF. CDR3 sequence (DNA): TGTGCCAGCAGCTTAACCACAGGGGGAGAGCAGTACTTC.

The rearrangement uses TRBV10-1 and TRBJ1-2; weak D call: TRBD1 (6 bases). V gave up 0 bases and J gave up 6 bases, with 8 bases separating them. Per the germline V gene, CDR1 is WNHNN and CDR2 is SYGVQD (reference sequence). This CDR3 is 13 amino acids long. CDR3 in DNA: TGCGCCAGCAGTGAGTCATGGGGGCATGGCTACACCTTC. It codes for CASSESWGHGYTF.

V usage is TRBV19 and J usage is TRBJ2-7; weak D call: TRBD2 (6 bases). The CDR3 spans 14 residues. V lost 5 bases, J lost 6 bases, and 17 bases lay in between. Germline-derived CDR1 and CDR2 are LNHDA and SQIVND (reference sequence). CDR3 DNA sequence: TGTGCCAGTAGTTTTTCCGGGACTGGCGTCGAGCAGTACTTC. Amino acids: CASSFSGTGVEQYF.

The chain has TRBV4-2 and TRBJ2-1, with 13 nucleotides matching TRBD2. Germline lookup yields CDR1 LGHNA and CDR2 YNFKEQ. There are 17 residues in the CDR3. V shed 2 bases and J 1 base; nucleotides not matched to a gene: 2. CDR3 sequence: CASSQPLAGGSYNEQFF. The DNA for the CDR3 is TGTGCCAGCAGCCAACCACTAGCGGGAGGGTCCTACAATGAGCAGTTCTTC.

The chain uses TRBV15 and TRBJ1-6; TRBD1 matches at 7 bases. The CDR3 length is 18 residues. CDR1 and CDR2 (germline): LNHNV, YYDKDF (reference sequence). The V segment lost 0 bases and the J segment 8 bases; nucleotides outside the gene matches: 13. CDR3 in DNA: TGTGCCACCAGCAGAGAGGGGTTCAGACAGGGTATGGATTCACCCCTCCACTTT. Residues: CATSREGFRQGMDSPLHF.

This CDR3 is CASSQERGGGSTDTQYF. Written as DNA, the CDR3 is TGTGCCAGCAGCCAAGAGAGAGGGGGGGGCAGCACAGATACGCAGTATTTT. The rearrangement links TRBV14 to TRBJ2-3, with D maybe TRBD2 (7 bases). Germline assignment: CDR1 SGHDN and CDR2 FVKESK. This CDR3 spans 17 amino acids. The V and J ends lost 0 bases and 0 bases respectively, with 13 bases between them.

The chain recombines TRBV6-5 with TRBJ1-2; 9 nucleotides line up with TRBD1. The germline V gene has CDR1 MNHEY and CDR2 SVGAGI. The V gene end was trimmed by 6 bases and the J gene end by 6 bases; junction bases not matched to a gene: 11. The CDR3 length is 15 residues. The CDR3 protein is CASSPGTGYRDGYTF. In DNA form, the CDR3 reads TGTGCCAGCAGCCCCGGGACAGGGTATAGAGATGGCTACACCTTC.

The chain carries TRBV5-4 and TRBJ2-3; D may be TRBD1 (6 bases). In germline, CDR1 is SGHNT, CDR2 YYREEE (reference sequence). The V gene lost 4 bases and the J gene lost 5 bases, with 17 bases spanning the gap. The CDR3 length is 15 residues. CDR3 sequence (DNA): TGTGCCAGCAGCCACGGCGGCAGGGGTCAAGATACGCAGTATTTT. It is translated as CASSHGGRGQDTQYF.

The J gene is TRBJ1-6, the V gene TRBV7-9; D remains unclear. V was shortened by 6 bases and J by 10 bases, with 13 bases between the two germline ends. This CDR3 spans 13 amino acids. Germline assignment: CDR1 SEHNR and CDR2 FQNEAQ (reference sequence). The CDR3 sequence is CASRAKGSSPLHF. For the CDR3, the DNA is TGTGCCAGCAGAGCGAAAGGTAGCTCACCCCTCCACTTT. Full variable domain (missing parts from reference TRBV7-9 and TRBJ1-6): DTGVSQNPRHKITKRGQNVTFRCDPISEHNRLYWYRQTLGQGPEFLTYFQNEAQLEKSRLLSDRFSAERPKGSFSTLEIQRTEQGDSAMYLCASRAKGSSPLHFGNGTRLTVT.

The V call is TRBV23-1, the J call TRBJ1-5; maybe TRBD1 (5 bases). TRBV23-1 is an open reading frame whose function is uncertain. V lost 6 bases and J 1 base, leaving 7 bases between the germline ends. The CDR3 loop spans 13 amino acids. Here the CDR3 reads CASSPGSNQPQHF. CDR3 DNA sequence: TGCGCCAGCAGCCCAGGGAGCAATCAGCCCCAGCATTTT.

The V call is TRBV7-6, the J call TRBJ2-5; 9 bases match TRBD2. The CDR3 is 15 residues long. Trimming at V came to 5 bases and at J to 5 bases, leaving 9 bases not matched to a gene. CDR1 SGHVS and CDR2 FNYEAQ come from the germline V gene. The DNA for the CDR3 is TGTGCCAGCAGCATTTCCTGGACTAGCGTGGAGACCCAGTACTTC. Protein: CASSISWTSVETQYF.

The chain has TRBV10-3 and TRBJ2-1; the match to TRBD2 covers 7 bases. CDR1 ENHRY and CDR2 SYGVKD come from the germline V gene. J gave up 8 bases and V 10 bases, and 17 bases lay outside the gene matches. The CDR3 totals 15 residues. The CDR3 region is CATRGYRAGDDEQFF. The CDR3, as DNA: TGTGCCACGAGAGGGTATAGGGCGGGGGACGATGAGCAGTTCTTC.

This clone was seen only once. The CDR3 DNA is TGTGCCAGCAGTGAAGCGAGGAATGTCGGGAGGGCCAAAAACATTCAGTACTTC. Protein: CASSEARNVGRAKNIQYF. The chain couples TRBV2 to TRBJ2-4; 7 positions agree with TRBD2. The CDR3 has 18 amino acids. The junction had 9 bases not matched to a gene; V was cut back by 0 bases and J by 1 base. Per the germline V gene, CDR1 is SNHLY and CDR2 is FYNNEI.

V usage is TRBV6-5 and J usage is TRBJ1-2; no reliable D call. Germline values: CDR1 MNHEY, CDR2 SVGAGI. The CDR3 length is 14 residues. Between the trimmed V and J ends, which lost 4 bases and 2 bases, there was a span of 11 bases. Written as DNA, the CDR3 is TGTGCCAGCAGTTTCCGGGATGCAAACTATGGCTACACCTTC. Amino acid sequence: CASSFRDANYGYTF.

The chain recombines TRBV7-2 with TRBJ2-7, with 8 bases identical to TRBD2. V trimming: 6 bases; J trimming: 2 bases; junction bases outside the gene matches: 6. CDR3 size: 14 residues. CDR1 and CDR2 from the germline V gene are SGHTA and FQGNSA. For the CDR3, the DNA is TGTGCCAGCAGTATAAACGGGGGGGCCTACGAGCAGTACTTC. It translates to CASSINGGAYEQYF. The full variable domain, in which reference TRBV7-2 and TRBJ2-7 provide the parts outside the CDR3, is GAGVSQSPSNKVTEKGKDVELRCDPISGHTALYWYRQSLGQGLEFLIYFQGNSAPDKSGLPSDRFSAERTGGSVSTLTIQRTQQEDSAVYLCASSINGGAYEQYFGPGTRLTVT.

This clone was seen a few times. This chain uses TRBV5-1 with TRBJ1-2; the match to TRBD1 covers 8 bases. Germline CDR1 SGHRS, CDR2 YFSETQ. V lost 5 bases to trimming and J lost 14 bases; unmatched junction nucleotides: 17. The CDR3 covers 14 residues. CDR3 nucleotides: TGCGCCAGCAGTTTCGGGACAGGAAGGTCTCGGGGAACCTTC. Amino acid sequence: CASSFGTGRSRGTF.

The chain couples TRBV30 to TRBJ2-2, with a possible D match to TRBD1 (5 bases). V shed 5 bases and J shed 1 base, with 14 bases lying between them. The germline V gene has CDR1 GTSNPN and CDR2 SVGIG (reference sequence). The CDR3 sequence is 15 residues long. The CDR3, as DNA: TGTGCCTGGCACCTCGGGCAGGGGAACACCGGGGAGCTGTTTTTT. Translating gives CAWHLGQGNTGELFF. The full variable domain, with the rest looked up from reference TRBV30 and TRBJ2-2, is SQTIHQWPATLVQPVGSPLSLECTVEGTSNPNLYWYRQAAGRGLQLLFYSVGIGQISSEVPQNLSASRPQDRQFILSSKKLLLSDSGFYLCAWHLGQGNTGELFFGEGSRLTVL.

This chain joins TRBV2 and TRBJ2-1; 13 bases match TRBD2. Losses at the gene ends were 8 bases for V and 8 bases for J; bases not matched to a gene: 9. The germline V gene encodes CDR1 SNHLY and CDR2 FYNNEI. CDR3 length: 15 residues. Written as DNA, the CDR3 is TGTGCCAGCCGAAAACTAGCGGGGGGGCAACATGAGCAGTTCTTC. Amino acid sequence: CASRKLAGGQHEQFF.

This clone appeared a few times. V gene TRBV29-1 combines with J gene TRBJ1-3; possibly TRBD1 for D (5 bases). V was cut by 3 bases and J by 0 bases, with 9 bases left in between. This CDR3 is 14 amino acids long. Per the germline V gene, CDR1 is SQVTM and CDR2 is ANQGSEA. The CDR3 reads CSVERGLSGNTIYF. For the CDR3, the DNA is TGCAGCGTTGAGAGGGGACTCTCTGGAAACACCATATATTTT. Drawing the rest from reference TRBV29-1 and TRBJ1-3, the complete variable domain is SAVISQKPSRDICQRGTSLTIQCQVDSQVTMMFWYRQQPGQSLTLIATANQGSEATYESGFVIDKFPISRPNLTFSTLTVSNMSPEDSSIYLCSVERGLSGNTIYFGEGSWLTVV.